The T cell receptor beta chain under discussion was sequenced for a study of T-cell memory formation after mild COVID-19. The wider study: The study found TCR clusters largely donor specific.

Whole-study results and caveats: Contracting CD4+ clones sat mainly in CM and EM; CD8+ in EMRA.

Germline CDR1 SGHTA, CDR2 FQGNSA. V shed 1 base and J shed 0 bases, with 9 bases lying between them. The CDR3 totals 15 residues. TCRdb used MiXCR to reprocess the 5' RACE reads, holding one entry per CDR3 protein. The data contain under 550,000 distinct CDR3 sequences, roughly 17% of them singletons. About this clonotype itself: Its antigen is not identified.

V is TRBV7-2 and J is TRBJ1-1; D is unresolved. What was sequenced was PBMCs or a T cell subset sorted from them (not recorded which). The sequence came from a man aged 18 to 29 who had mild COVID-19 (a few samples of this study predate the infection). Cell type and time point are not known. As DNA, the CDR3 is TGTGCCAGCAGCTTAGGAGTCGGAATGAACACTGAAGCTTTCTTT. Its translation: CASSLGVGMNTEAFF. The full variable domain, in which reference TRBV7-2 and TRBJ1-1 provide the parts outside the CDR3, is GAGVSQSPSNKVTEKGKDVELRCDPISGHTALYWYRQSLGQGLEFLIYFQGNSAPDKSGLPSDRFSAERTGGSVSTLTIQRTQQEDSAVYLCASSLGVGMNTEAFFGQGTRLTVV.